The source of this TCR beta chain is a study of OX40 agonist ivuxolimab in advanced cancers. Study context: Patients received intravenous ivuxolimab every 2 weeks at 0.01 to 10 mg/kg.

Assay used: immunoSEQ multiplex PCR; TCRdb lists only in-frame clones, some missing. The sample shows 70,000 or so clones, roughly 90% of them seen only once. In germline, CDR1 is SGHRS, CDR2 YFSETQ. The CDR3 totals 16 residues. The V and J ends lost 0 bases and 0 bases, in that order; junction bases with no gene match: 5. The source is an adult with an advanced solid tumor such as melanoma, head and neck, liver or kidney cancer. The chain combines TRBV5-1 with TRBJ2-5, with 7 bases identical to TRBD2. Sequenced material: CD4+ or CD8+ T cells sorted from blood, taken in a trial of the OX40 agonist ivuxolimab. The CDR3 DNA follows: TGCGCCAGCAGCTTGGGAGTGGGAGGGAACCAAGAGACCCAGTACTTC. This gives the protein CASSLGVGGNQETQYF.